A selection of T cell receptor beta chains follows, all from one sample in a study of blood T cell repertoires in COVID-19. The table came from immunoSEQ multiplex PCR; TCRdb's copy has only in-frame clones and leaves some out. The data hold roughly 290,000 clones, with over 75% observed a single time. The specimen sequenced was peripheral blood. These receptors were obtained from a woman in her 30s with COVID-19, enrolled during active disease. The CDR3 runs from the conserved cysteine through the conserved F or W. Each record gives: D gene, J gene, V gene, clone size, CDR3 DNA, CDR3 protein. A D gene is named only where the DNA matches it firmly. Clone size is stated in some rows and not others, as once, few, many or a class when expanded.

>TRBD1|TRBJ1-2|TRBV19|few
TGTGCCAGTAGTTTGGACAGGGGTCCTGTCTATGGCTACACCTTC
CASSLDRGPVYGYTF
>TRBD2|TRBJ2-1|TRBV5-4|-
TGTGCCAGCAGCGAACCTCAGCGGGAGGCAAACAATGAGCAGTTCTTC
CASSEPQREANNEQFF
>TRBD2|TRBJ2-7|TRBV9|-
TGTGCCAGCAGCCCCCGGACTAGACTGTACGAGCAGTACTTC
CASSPRTRLYEQYF
>-|TRBJ1-3|TRBV5-1|-
TGCGCCAGCAGACCCGCCGGGGGGTCGGGAAACACCATATATTTT
CASRPAGGSGNTIYF
>-|TRBJ1-6|TRBV5-1|-
TGCGCCAGCAGGGCGGGGCTCGGGGACAATTCACCCCTCCACTTT
CASRAGLGDNSPLHF
>TRBD1|TRBJ2-3|TRBV15|-
TGTGCCACCAGCGCCCGACAGGGGTTCGGCACAGATACGCAGTATTTT
CATSARQGFGTDTQYF
>TRBD1|TRBJ1-2|TRBV27|-
TGTGCCAGCAGTTCCCTGGACAGGGCCGGCTACACCTTC
CASSSLDRAGYTF
>-|TRBJ2-7|TRBV6-5|few
TGTGCCAGCAGTTACAATAGGGGCCACGAGCAGTACTTC
CASSYNRGHEQYF
>TRBD2|TRBJ2-5|TRBV4-1|-
TGCGCCAGCAGCCAGTGGGGGGGAGAGACCCAGTACTTC
CASSQWGGETQYF
>-|TRBJ1-5|TRBV6-5|-
TGTGCCAGCAGTTACACAGGGTATCAGCCCCAGCATTTT
CASSYTGYQPQHF
>-|TRBJ1-1|TRBV12-3/TRBV12-4|-
TGTGCCAGCAACGGTGGTGGGAACACTGAAGCTTTCTTT
CASNGGGNTEAFF
>-|TRBJ2-3|TRBV29-1|few
TGCAGCGCCGACGGGAGTACTGATACGCAGTATTTT
CSADGSTDTQYF
>TRBD1|TRBJ1-6|TRBV9|-
TGTGCCAGCAGCGCCCAGGGGGCTGAGAGTTCACCCCTCCACTTT
CASSAQGAESSPLHF
>-|TRBJ1-1|TRBV5-5|-
TGTGCCAGCAGCCCCAGGACAGACACTGAAGCTTTCTTT
CASSPRTDTEAFF
>-|TRBJ2-7|TRBV28|-
TGTGCCAGCCTAGGGGGAATGTCCTCCTACGAGCAGTACTTC
CASLGGMSSYEQYF
>-|TRBJ1-2|TRBV9|-
TGTGCCAGCAGCGTAATCGACAGCCCCAACTATGGCTACACCTTC
CASSVIDSPNYGYTF
>TRBD1|TRBJ1-2|TRBV6-5|-
TGTGCCAGCAGCGCAGGGGGCGGCTATGGCTACACCTTC
CASSAGGGYGYTF
>-|TRBJ1-1|TRBV7-9|-
TGTGCCAGCAGCTCAGGACTAAATGAAGCTTTCTTT
CASSSGLNEAFF